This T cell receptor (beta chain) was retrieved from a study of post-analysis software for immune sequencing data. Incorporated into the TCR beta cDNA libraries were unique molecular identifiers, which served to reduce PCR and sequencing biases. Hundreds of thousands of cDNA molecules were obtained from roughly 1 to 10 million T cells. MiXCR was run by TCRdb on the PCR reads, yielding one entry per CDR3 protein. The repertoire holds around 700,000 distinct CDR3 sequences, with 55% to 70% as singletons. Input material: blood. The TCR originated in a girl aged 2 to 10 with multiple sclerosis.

CDR3 in amino acids: CASIAGYEDNEQYF. In DNA, the CDR3 is TGTGCCAGCATCGCGGGGTACGAGGACAATGAGCAGTACTTC. The chain couples TRBV12-3 or TRBV12-4 to TRBJ2-5; D may be TRBD2 (6 bases). V lost 7 bases and J lost 11, with 23 bases in between. This CDR3 is 14 amino acids long.